These 19 T cell receptor beta chains came from one sample sequenced in a study of T cells in Graves' hyperthyroidism and ophthalmopathy (dated by TCRdb to the late 2010s). Libraries were made using multiplex PCR. Sequencing used an Illumina HiSeq 2000. The TCR beta CDR3 regions were amplified from the RNA transcripts. The first round of RT-PCR for the TCR CDR3 was performed with the HTBI primer set and the Qiagen OneStep RT-PCR kit. Through fastp at Q25 and MiXCR, TCRdb rebuilt clones from the public reads, retaining in-frame beta chains. When rows share a CDR3 protein, they turn into one entry using the most common DNA and genes. This sample has about 840,000 distinct CDR3 sequences in its table, and roughly 37% of those were observed once. Around 10% of the sample is taken by the ten largest. Input material: blood. These receptors all come from a man aged 18-30 years with Graves' hyperthyroidism.

This clonotype was detected many times. The rearrangement joins TRBV7-3 to TRBJ2-5; 11 nucleotides match TRBD2. Trimming cost V 5 bases and J 3 bases; bases outside gene matches: 5. This CDR3 spans 15 amino acids. CDR1 and CDR2 from the germline V gene are SGHTA and FQGTGA. CDR3 amino acids: CASSPGTSGKETQYF. CDR3 sequence (DNA): TGTGCCAGCAGCCCCGGGACTAGCGGTAAAGAGACCCAGTACTTC.

This clonotype was recorded many times. The V gene is TRBV9, the J gene TRBJ1-5; D ambiguous. V lost 0 bases, J lost 4 bases, and 8 bases lay in between. The CDR3 sequence is 14 residues long. Germline CDR1 reads SGDLS; CDR2 reads YYNGEE. CDR3 sequence: CASSVDGSNQPQHF. The CDR3 bases are TGTGCCAGCAGCGTAGACGGAAGTAATCAGCCCCAGCATTTT.

V gene TRBV7-6 combines with J gene TRBJ1-5; D might be TRBD1 (6 bases). V was clipped by 5 bases and J by 16 bases, with 15 bases between them. CDR3 length: 11 residues. The germline CDR1 and CDR2 sequences are SGHVS and FNYEAQ. The CDR3 DNA is TGTGCCAGCAGCGCCAGAGGGGGGAACCATTTT. This translates into CASSARGGNHF.

This clonotype has ten or more counts. This chain uses TRBV10-3 with TRBJ2-5, with unresolved D. The length of the CDR3 is 13 residues. Germline V gives CDR1 ENHRY, CDR2 SYGVKD. V was shortened by 3 bases and J by 1 base, with 6 bases between the two germline ends. The CDR3, as DNA: TGTGCCATCAGTGATGGAGCCCAAGAGACCCAGTACTTC. As protein: CAISDGAQETQYF.

The genes are TRBV11-2 and TRBJ2-2; D assignment may be TRBD1 or TRBD2 (5 bases each). This CDR3 is built from 17 residues. V lost 5 bases to trimming and J lost 4 bases, with 20 bases between them. Per the germline V gene, CDR1 is SGHAT and CDR2 is FQNNGV. The CDR3 loop reads CASSRLPGAPITGELFF. The CDR3 bases are TGTGCCAGCAGCCGCCTCCCCGGGGCCCCGATCACCGGGGAGCTGTTTTTT.

The chain couples TRBV5-5 to TRBJ1-4, with 7 bases that match TRBD1. The germline V gene encodes CDR1 SGHKS and CDR2 YYEKEE (reference sequence). The CDR3 runs 15 residues. V dropped 1 base and J dropped 8; count of bases not matched to a gene: 8. The DNA of the CDR3 is TGTGCCAGCAGCTTGCAGGGGGGGGATAACGAAAAACTGTTTTTT. The encoded protein is CASSLQGGDNEKLFF. The full variable domain, completed using reference TRBV5-5 and TRBJ1-4, is DAGVTQSPTHLIKTRGQQVTLRCSPISGHKSVSWYQQVLGQGPQFIFQYYEKEERGRGNFPDRFSARQFPNYSSELNVNALLLGDSALYLCASSLQGGDNEKLFFGSGTQLSVL.

The V and J genes are TRBV5-1 and TRBJ2-7; 14 bases fit TRBD2. V trimming: 4 bases; J trimming: 7 bases; junction bases outside the gene matches: 4. The CDR3 totals 14 residues. The germline gives CDR1 SGHRS, CDR2 YFSETQ. CDR3 DNA: TGCGCCAGCAGCCAAGGACTAGCGGGAGGAGAGCAGTACTTC. Its translation is CASSQGLAGGEQYF.

This clonotype occurred a few times. This sequence joins TRBV19 and TRBJ1-5, with 7 bases lining up with TRBD1. Germline V lookup: CDR1 LNHDA, CDR2 SQIVND (reference sequence). V dropped 2 bases and J dropped 4; count of bases not matched to a gene: 5. This CDR3 contains 15 residues. CDR3 nucleotide sequence: TGTGCCAGTAGTATAATGGGGACAGCAAATCAGCCCCAGCATTTT. Residues: CASSIMGTANQPQHF.

V gene TRBV4-3 combines with J gene TRBJ2-7; possible D gene TRBD1, 7 bases. The CDR3 is 16 residues long. Germline lookup yields CDR1 LGHNA and CDR2 YSLEER. The germline V and J ends were trimmed by 0 bases and 4 bases, with 16 bases remaining between them. Here the CDR3 reads CASSQDSGQGGYEQYF. The CDR3 DNA sequence: TGCGCCAGCAGCCAAGATTCAGGGCAGGGGGGATACGAGCAGTACTTC.

This clonotype was recorded at least ten times. This chain links TRBV25-1 with TRBJ1-1; tentatively, D is TRBD1 (5 bases). The CDR3 has 13 residues. CDR1 MGHDK and CDR2 SYGVNS come from the germline V gene. The V gene lost 6 bases and the J gene lost 0 bases, with 8 bases spanning the gap. In DNA, the CDR3 is TGTGCCAGCAGGAGGGGAATGAACACTGAAGCTTTCTTT. Its translation: CASRRGMNTEAFF.

The rearrangement joins TRBV20-1 to TRBJ2-5, with TRBD1 matching over 7 bases. J gave up 5 bases and V 5 bases, and 8 bases lay outside the gene matches. CDR3 length: 13 residues. CDR1 is DFQATT and CDR2 is SNEGSKA in the germline V gene (reference sequence). DNA of the CDR3: TGCAGTGCTCCCGACAGGGTCGACGAGACCCAGTACTTC. This codes for CSAPDRVDETQYF.

The chain carries TRBV20-1 and TRBJ2-1; TRBD2 matches 8 bases. The length of the CDR3 is 13 residues. Per germline, CDR1 DFQATT and CDR2 SNEGSKA (reference sequence). V shed 3 bases, J shed 3 bases, and the junction held 1 base outside the gene matches. CDR3 in DNA: TGCAGTGCTAGGACTAGCGACTACAATGAGCAGTTCTTC. It specifies CSARTSDYNEQFF.

The V call is TRBV4-1, the J call TRBJ1-1; D remains ambiguous. Trimming removed 0 bases at V and 4 bases at J, with 9 bases between. The CDR3 is 14 residues long. The germline V gene encodes CDR1 MGHRA and CDR2 YSYEKL. The CDR3 spells CASSQDQATTEAFF. DNA of the CDR3: TGCGCCAGCAGCCAAGATCAGGCAACCACTGAAGCTTTCTTT.

The rearrangement uses TRBV5-1 and TRBJ2-7; possibly TRBD2 for D (5 bases). This CDR3 has 14 residues. V lost 5 bases and J 2 bases, leaving 14 bases between the germline ends. CDR1 SGHRS and CDR2 YFSETQ come from the germline V gene. CDR3 bases: TGCGCCAGCAGTCCCGGGATCCCTACCTACGAGCAGTACTTC. Translated: CASSPGIPTYEQYF.

This clonotype was detected a few times. The rearrangement links TRBV7-2 to TRBJ1-5, with D uncertain. The V gene lost 5 bases and the J gene lost 4 bases, with 12 bases spanning the gap. The CDR3 extends over 14 amino acids. Per germline, CDR1 SGHTA and CDR2 FQGNSA. The CDR3 region is CASSRGSPNQPQHF. CDR3 sequence (DNA): TGTGCCAGCAGCCGAGGGTCTCCTAATCAGCCCCAGCATTTT.

V and J are TRBV20-1 and TRBJ1-1; weak D call: TRBD1 (6 bases). This CDR3 contains 15 residues. CDR1 DFQATT and CDR2 SNEGSKA come from the germline V gene (reference sequence). Deletions cut 5 bases from V and 4 bases from J, with 20 bases between. CDR3 loop: CSAPWGGSGVTEAFF. CDR3 nucleotides: TGCAGTGCTCCTTGGGGGGGCAGCGGGGTCACTGAAGCTTTCTTT.

This clonotype was picked up many times. This sequence joins TRBV7-3 and TRBJ1-6, with 9 positions matching TRBD1. Germline V lookup: CDR1 SGHTA, CDR2 FQGTGA. J was trimmed by 10 bases and V by 3 bases; bases with no gene match: 7. This CDR3 contains 15 residues. This CDR3 is CASSFEGQGYSPLHF. The CDR3 DNA follows: TGTGCCAGCAGCTTTGAAGGACAGGGGTACTCACCCCTCCACTTT.

In this sample, this clonotype turned up a few times. This chain links TRBV20-1 with TRBJ2-5; D is ambiguous. CDR1 is DFQATT, CDR2 SNEGSKA, per germline (reference sequence). The CDR3 is 11 amino acids. Between the trimmed V and J ends, which lost 0 bases and 7 bases, there was a span of 6 bases. CDR3 sequence (DNA): TGCAGTGCTAGAGATGGGGTGACCCAGTACTTC. Translating gives CSARDGVTQYF.

The DNA of the CDR3 is TGTGCCACCAGCAGAGATCTCTCGCGTGCGGAGACCCAGTACTTC. The encoded protein is CATSRDLSRAETQYF. The V call is TRBV15, the J call TRBJ2-5; D is unresolved. With 0 bases removed from V and 5 bases from J, the gap between germline ends came to 13 bases. The CDR3 spans 15 residues. In germline, CDR1 is LNHNV, CDR2 YYDKDF (reference sequence).